The 26 T cell receptor beta chains listed next were all sequenced from one sample in a study of blood T cells in healthy people across ages. Then a second PCR, running roughly 7 to 11 cycles, was carried out with a sample-barcoded 5' primer and a J-beta primer mix. MiXCR was run by TCRdb on the 5' RACE reads, yielding one entry per CDR3 protein. The table lists around 1,000,000 distinct CDR3 sequences, around two fifths of them singletons. Sequencing used blood. Receptor source: a man in his late teens or twenties in good health.

This sequence joins TRBV6-2 or TRBV6-3 and TRBJ2-2; 12 nucleotides align to TRBD1. From germline, CDR1 is MNHEY and CDR2 SVGEGT. The CDR3 sequence is 16 residues long. With 6 bases clipped from V and 5 bases from J, the junction kept 7 bases outside the gene matches. CDR3 DNA: TGTGCCAGCAGCAGACCGGGACAGGGGGCGACCGGGGAGCTGTTTTTT. This codes for CASSRPGQGATGELFF.

The chain employs TRBV28 and TRBJ1-2; D not certain. The V gene lost 7 bases and the J gene lost 5 bases, with 11 bases spanning the gap. Germline-derived CDR1 and CDR2 are MDHEN and SYDVKM. This CDR3 is built from 12 residues. As DNA, the CDR3 is TGTGCCAGCAATGGCTACGAATATGGCTACACCTTC. This encodes CASNGYEYGYTF.

This clonotype turned up a few times. The rearrangement links TRBV7-2 to TRBJ2-1; 10 bases are a match to TRBD1. V gave up 1 base and J gave up 8 bases; unmatched junction bases: 8. The CDR3 has 16 amino acids. Per germline, CDR1 SGHTA and CDR2 FQGNSA. CDR3 DNA sequence: TGTGCCAGCAGCTTAGGAGAGACAGGGGGCATGGATGAGCAGTTCTTC. Its translation is CASSLGETGGMDEQFF.

Comments on this clonotype: The junction departs from germline at one end; a sequencing error may be responsible. V is TRBV7-2 and J is TRBJ2-3; no definite D call. Germline V gene sequence: CDR1 SGHTA, CDR2 FQGNSA. The CDR3 runs 13 residues. CDR3 amino acids: CARSVIASDTQYF. In DNA, the CDR3 is TGTGCCCGCAGCGTAATAGCTTCAGATACGCAGTATTTT.

This clonotype has just a few counts. V gene TRBV25-1 combines with J gene TRBJ1-5; D not resolved. This CDR3 has 12 amino acids. Trimming cost V 1 base and J 7 bases, with 5 bases left between them. The germline gives CDR1 MGHDK, CDR2 SYGVNS. The CDR3 region has the DNA TGTGCCAGCAGTGAATCAAGCCAGCCCCAGCATTTT. Protein product: CASSESSQPQHF.

The V call is TRBV6-5, the J call TRBJ1-1; tentatively, D is TRBD1 (6 bases). Per germline, CDR1 MNHEY and CDR2 SVGAGI. The CDR3 runs to 14 residues. V lost 8 bases and J lost 5, with 18 bases in between. CDR3 nucleotides: TGTGCCAGCCATCGCCCCCAGGGGACAACTGAAGCTTTCTTT. It encodes CASHRPQGTTEAFF.

V and J are TRBV7-2 and TRBJ1-3, with a tentative D call TRBD1 (5 bases). The germline V gene encodes CDR1 SGHTA and CDR2 FQGNSA. V lost 1 base, J lost 0 bases, and 10 bases lay in between. There are 16 residues in the CDR3. CDR3 loop: CASSLGSDSSGNTIYF. In DNA, the CDR3 is TGTGCCAGCAGCTTAGGGTCTGACAGCTCTGGAAACACCATATATTTT. The whole variable domain, remainder taken from reference TRBV7-2 and TRBJ1-3, is GAGVSQSPSNKVTEKGKDVELRCDPISGHTALYWYRQSLGQGLEFLIYFQGNSAPDKSGLPSDRFSAERTGGSVSTLTIQRTQQEDSAVYLCASSLGSDSSGNTIYFGEGSWLTVV.

The chain combines TRBV20-1 with TRBJ1-1; maybe TRBD1 (5 bases). The CDR3 runs to 14 residues. Germline CDR1 is DFQATT and CDR2 is SNEGSKA (reference sequence). Trimming removed 6 bases at V and 1 base at J, with 15 bases between. The CDR3 reads CSAIPGRKNTEAFF. CDR3 nucleotides: TGCAGTGCGATTCCGGGACGCAAGAACACTGAAGCTTTCTTT.

Concerning this clonotype itself: A read error may account for a junction end that differs from germline. This chain joins TRBV11-2 and TRBJ2-4; 9 nucleotides line up with TRBD1. The J call may be in error: the DNA end matches TRBJ2-7 better. Germline V lookup: CDR1 SGHAT, CDR2 FQNNGV. The CDR3 length is 15 residues. The CDR3, as DNA: TGTGCCAGCAGCCCGTCGGGACAGGGTTCCTCCGAGCAGTACTTC. Encoded protein: CASSPSGQGSSEQYF.

This chain connects TRBV7-9 to TRBJ1-5; D might be TRBD1 (5 bases). The CDR3 covers 14 residues. Germline values: CDR1 SEHNR, CDR2 FQNEAQ (reference sequence). Trimming pared 5 bases from V and 4 bases from J, leaving 12 bases between. CDR3: CASSPTEMNQPQHF. The CDR3 DNA follows: TGTGCCAGCAGCCCGACAGAGATGAATCAGCCCCAGCATTTT.

The chain carries TRBV4-3 and TRBJ1-1; D call uncertain. The CDR3 sequence is 16 residues long. V gave up 3 bases and J gave up 4 bases, with 18 bases separating them. Germline V gene data show CDR1 as LGHNA and CDR2 as YSLEER. CDR3 DNA sequence: TGCGCCAGCAGCCAGGATCCCGTAGGAGCCCTCACTGAAGCTTTCTTT. Encoded protein: CASSQDPVGALTEAFF.

The chain has TRBV27 and TRBJ1-1, with D possibly matching TRBD1 (5 bases). The CDR3 is 14 amino acids. V was clipped by 8 bases and J by 1 base, with 14 bases between them. CDR1 is MNHEY and CDR2 is SMNVEV in the germline V gene (reference sequence). CDR3 in DNA: TGTGCCAGCCTGAGAGTGGGGGGGAACACTGAAGCTTTCTTT. Protein sequence: CASLRVGGNTEAFF.

This clonotype was counted only a few times. V is TRBV6-5 and J is TRBJ2-5; D unresolved. V was pared by 2 bases and J by 2 bases, with 15 bases between. Germline V gene data show CDR1 as MNHEY and CDR2 as SVGAGI. The CDR3 is 16 amino acids. CDR3 DNA: TGTGCCAGCAGTTACGGGGTCAGCAGTGTACAAGAGACCCAGTACTTC. Its protein is CASSYGVSSVQETQYF.

This chain uses TRBV4-1 with TRBJ2-1; a weak D match, TRBD1 (5 bases). Germline V gives CDR1 MGHRA, CDR2 YSYEKL. The CDR3 totals 14 residues. V gave up 0 bases and J gave up 9 bases, with 12 bases separating them. CDR3 region: CASSQEGVVGEQFF. The DNA for the CDR3 is TGCGCCAGCAGCCAAGAAGGGGTTGTGGGTGAGCAGTTCTTC.

The chain recombines TRBV2 with TRBJ2-3, with 9 positions matching TRBD1. Germline assignment: CDR1 SNHLY and CDR2 FYNNEI. The CDR3 has 17 residues. V lost 6 bases, J lost 5 bases, and 15 bases stayed unmatched. The DNA of the CDR3 is TGTGCCAGCAGCTACACTATGGGACAGGGAGTGAGAGATACGCAGTATTTT. As protein: CASSYTMGQGVRDTQYF.

This chain uses TRBV7-9 with TRBJ2-1, with D hard to call. Trimming left V 1 base short and J 0 bases short, with 22 bases between. CDR1 is SEHNR, CDR2 FQNEAQ, per germline (reference sequence). The length of the CDR3 is 20 residues. Written as DNA, the CDR3 is TGTGCCAGCAGCTTAGTTCCCAGGTACGCACCAGCGTCCTCCTACAATGAGCAGTTCTTC. Translation: CASSLVPRYAPASSYNEQFF.

The V gene is TRBV27, the J gene TRBJ2-4; D unresolved. Trimming shortened V by 3 bases and J by 13 bases, and 25 bases separated the two germline ends. Germline CDR1 reads MNHEY; CDR2 reads SMNVEV (reference sequence). This CDR3 contains 16 residues. This chain's CDR3 is CASSFASSLPYNEQYF. As DNA, the CDR3 is TGTGCCAGCAGTTTCGCCAGCTCCCTGCCATACAATGAGCAGTACTTC.

Comments on this clonotype: Possible read error: a much larger clone is one base away. The chain links TRBV7-2 to TRBJ1-1, with D maybe TRBD1 (5 bases). Germline CDR1 SGHTA, CDR2 FQGNSA. The CDR3 is made up of 13 amino acids. V was shortened by 4 bases and J by 1 base, with 7 bases between the two germline ends. CDR3 region: CASSSDKNTEAFF. The CDR3 DNA is TGTGCCAGCAGCTCGGACAAGAACACTGAAGCTTTCTTT.

This clonotype was picked up a small number of times. The chain joins TRBV10-3 to TRBJ2-1; D not resolved. The germline CDR1 and CDR2 sequences are ENHRY and SYGVKD. There are 14 residues in the CDR3. With 2 bases removed from V and 13 bases from J, the gap between germline ends came to 18 bases. The CDR3 spells CAISEGRNQETQFF. The CDR3, as DNA: TGTGCCATCAGTGAGGGGCGGAACCAAGAGACCCAGTTCTTC.

CDR3 in amino acids: CASSSAVRAELFF. The CDR3 DNA follows: TGTGCCAGCAGCTCCGCAGTGAGGGCAGAACTGTTTTTT. The rearrangement uses TRBV11-2 and TRBJ1-4; D call uncertain. The germline CDR1 and CDR2 sequences are SGHAT and FQNNGV. The CDR3 extends over 13 amino acids. Trimming removed 4 bases at V and 12 bases at J, with 15 bases between.

This chain uses TRBV12-3 or TRBV12-4 with TRBJ1-1, with D perhaps TRBD1 (6 bases). This CDR3 is 15 amino acids long. Trimming took off 5 bases at V and 5 bases at J, with 18 bases between the two ends. The CDR3, as DNA: TGTGCCAGCAGTGCCCTGGACAGCCTGCTGACTGAAGCTTTCTTT. Translating it yields CASSALDSLLTEAFF.

The chain has TRBV24-1 and TRBJ1-6, with TRBD1 matching over 7 bases. From germline, CDR1 is KGHDR and CDR2 SFDVKD. V gave up 2 bases and J gave up 10 bases; unmatched junction bases: 10. The CDR3 totals 16 residues. The CDR3 reads CATSDSLPTGDSPLHF. The CDR3 DNA follows: TGTGCCACCAGTGATTCCCTCCCCACAGGGGACTCACCCCTCCACTTT.

This chain links TRBV20-1 with TRBJ1-4; D not resolved. Germline loops: CDR1 DFQATT, CDR2 SNEGSKA (reference sequence). This CDR3 region has 13 residues. The V gene lost 0 bases and the J gene lost 14 bases, with 16 bases spanning the gap. The CDR3 DNA reads as TGCAGTGCTAGAGATGCCATTCTGGGGAGTCTGTTTTTT. Translating it yields CSARDAILGSLFF.

The J gene is TRBJ1-3, the V gene TRBV7-9, with a weak D call TRBD1 (6 bases). The CDR3 is 13 amino acids. Trimming cost V 9 bases and J 4 bases, with 13 bases left between them. From germline, CDR1 is SEHNR and CDR2 FQNEAQ (reference sequence). The CDR3 reads CASEQGGGNTIYF. CDR3 DNA sequence: TGTGCCAGTGAACAGGGAGGCGGAAACACCATATATTTT.

CDR3 sequence reads: CASSVGAGGSSLGYTF. The CDR3 nucleotides are TGTGCCAGCAGCGTCGGGGCAGGGGGCTCCTCCCTTGGCTACACCTTC. The gene calls are TRBV9 and TRBJ1-2, with 8 bases identical to TRBD1. The CDR3 extends over 16 amino acids. Germline trimming cut 2 bases from V and 7 bases from J; bases unmatched to any gene: 13. In germline, CDR1 is SGDLS, CDR2 YYNGEE.

In its sample, this clonotype was seen a few times. The rearrangement uses TRBV5-1 and TRBJ2-1; 7 positions agree with TRBD1. CDR1 and CDR2 (germline): SGHRS, YFSETQ. The CDR3 is 15 residues long. The V gene end was trimmed by 1 base and the J gene end by 4 bases; junction bases not matched to a gene: 5. The CDR3 here is CASSLSGTAYNEQFF. CDR3 nucleotides: TGCGCCAGCAGCTTGTCCGGGACAGCGTACAATGAGCAGTTCTTC.